The 6 T cell receptor beta chains reported below all come from one sample, sequenced in a study of blood T cell repertoires in COVID-19. Only in-frame clones appear in the TCRdb table, and some are missing; sequencing was by immunoSEQ multiplex PCR. The repertoire holds 320,000 or so clones, 88% seen once, with about 4.7% in the top ten. Sequencing was performed on PBMCs or T cells enriched from blood (not recorded which). The receptors stem from a man aged 30 to 45 who had recovered from COVID-19.

V usage is TRBV27 and J usage is TRBJ1-2; 10 bases fit TRBD1. Looked up from germline, CDR1 is MNHEY and CDR2 is SMNVEV (reference sequence). V trimming: 5 bases; J trimming: 8 bases; junction bases outside the gene matches: 8. This CDR3 has 14 residues. The CDR3 loop reads CASSPRDRGWGYTF. The CDR3 region has the DNA TGTGCCAGCAGTCCCCGGGACAGGGGTTGGGGCTACACCTTC.

The V gene is TRBV6-1, the J gene TRBJ2-7; the match to TRBD1 covers 9 bases. The junction had 3 bases not matched to a gene; V was cut back by 1 base and J by 2 bases. This CDR3 spans 15 amino acids. Per the germline V gene, CDR1 is MNHNS and CDR2 is SASEGT. CDR3 region: CASSEVGTGTYEQYF. The CDR3 DNA follows: TGTGCCAGCAGTGAAGTTGGGACAGGGACCTACGAGCAGTACTTC.

The chain is built from TRBV28 and TRBJ1-4, with D possibly TRBD1 on 6 matching bases. In germline, CDR1 is MDHEN, CDR2 SYDVKM. Trimming removed 6 bases at V and 0 bases at J, with 14 bases between. This CDR3 is 16 amino acids long. The CDR3 reads CASRSGQFATNEKLFF. The CDR3 bases are TGTGCCAGCAGGTCAGGACAGTTTGCAACTAATGAAAAACTGTTTTTT.

About this clone: This sample includes further DNA sequences coding for the same CDR3. The chain joins TRBV18 to TRBJ1-3; tentatively, D is TRBD1 (5 bases). The CDR3 covers 14 residues. Between the trimmed V and J ends, which lost 2 bases and 4 bases, there was a span of 9 bases. In germline, CDR1 is KGHSH, CDR2 LQKENI. CDR3 in amino acids: CASSPGAAGNTIYF. CDR3 bases: TGTGCCAGCTCACCAGGGGCGGCAGGAAACACCATATATTTT.

The table lists this clone with a few counts. This chain uses TRBV3-1 (or the pseudogene TRBV3-2) with TRBJ1-1, with 10 bases fitting TRBD1. V lost 3 bases to trimming and J lost 6 bases; unmatched junction nucleotides: 4. CDR3 length equals 14 residues. CDR1 is LGHDT, CDR2 YNNKEL, per germline (reference sequence). Here the CDR3 reads CASSQGQGLSEAFF. CDR3 coding DNA: TGTGCCAGCAGCCAGGGACAGGGGCTGTCTGAAGCTTTCTTT.

The rearrangement links TRBV18 to TRBJ2-1; a possible D gene is TRBD1 (5 bases). The CDR3 runs to 13 residues. The V gene's germline CDR1 is KGHSH and CDR2 LQKENI. V was cut by 2 bases and J by 15 bases, with 17 bases left in between. CDR3 sequence (DNA): TGTGCCAGCTCACCAGGGCAGGGATCCGAGAGGTTCTTC. Protein product: CASSPGQGSERFF.